A single sample gave rise to the 12 T cell receptor beta chains below, sequenced in a study of identical twins. MiXCR, run by TCRdb on the 5' RACE reads, gives a single entry per CDR3 protein. The sample carries 400,000 to 650,000 distinct CDR3 sequences, under 25% recorded once. These same data were also listed under a study on T cells expressing NK-cell markers.

Sequencing was performed on CD4+ T cells sorted from blood. The receptors here all came from a woman between 18 and 30 years old in good health.

This clonotype was counted between two and nine times. The chain uses TRBV6-2 or TRBV6-3 and TRBJ2-1; 8 bases are a match to TRBD2. V gave up 0 bases and J gave up 4 bases; unmatched junction bases: 5. The length of the CDR3 is 16 residues. Germline CDR1 reads MNHEY; CDR2 reads SVGEGT. The chain's CDR3 is CASSYSSGSTYNEQFF. In DNA form, the CDR3 reads TGTGCCAGCAGTTACTCGAGCGGGAGTACGTACAATGAGCAGTTCTTC.

The rearrangement uses TRBV4-3 and TRBJ2-7, with D possibly being TRBD2 (5 bases). This CDR3 spans 16 amino acids. The germline V gene encodes CDR1 LGHNA and CDR2 YSLEER. V was clipped by 4 bases and J by 0 bases, with 16 bases between them. CDR3 amino acids: CASSPARGSASYEQYF. Written as DNA, the CDR3 is TGCGCCAGCAGCCCCGCCCGAGGGAGCGCCTCCTACGAGCAGTACTTC.

The chain carries TRBV2 and TRBJ2-3; no firm D call. CDR1 SNHLY and CDR2 FYNNEI come from the germline V gene. V lost 4 bases and J 6 bases, leaving 5 bases between the germline ends. This CDR3 spans 11 amino acids. CDR3 DNA: TGTGCCAGCAGTGTCGTGGATACGCAGTATTTT. It is translated as CASSVVDTQYF.

This clonotype was observed a single time. The rearrangement joins TRBV7-6 to TRBJ1-5, with 8 nucleotides matching TRBD1. The V gene's germline CDR1 is SGHVS and CDR2 FNYEAQ. The CDR3 length is 16 residues. V lost 3 bases and J lost 0; bases outside the gene matches: 4. In DNA form, the CDR3 reads TGTGCCAGCAGCTTGGGACAGGTGAATAGCAATCAGCCCCAGCATTTT. Translation gives CASSLGQVNSNQPQHF.

This clonotype was detected only a few times. The rearrangement uses TRBV20-1 and TRBJ1-2; no firm D call. Germline assignment: CDR1 DFQATT and CDR2 SNEGSKA (reference sequence). CDR3 size: 12 residues. The V and J ends lost 6 bases and 5 bases respectively, with 13 bases between them. CDR3 sequence: CSASGSAYGYTF. In DNA, the CDR3 is TGCAGTGCCAGCGGCTCCGCTTATGGCTACACCTTC.

The chain combines TRBV5-4 with TRBJ2-7; TRBD2 matches at 9 bases. V shed 4 bases, J shed 3 bases, and the junction held 11 bases outside the gene matches. Germline lookup yields CDR1 SGHNT and CDR2 YYREEE (reference sequence). The CDR3 runs 16 residues. The CDR3 spells CASSGPLAGLGYEQYF. CDR3 DNA: TGTGCCAGCAGCGGGCCACTAGCGGGCTTAGGCTACGAGCAGTACTTC.

This sequence joins TRBV5-1 and TRBJ2-3; no clear D. The CDR3 runs to 14 residues. V lost 4 bases to trimming and J lost 4 bases, with 13 bases between them. CDR1 and CDR2 (germline): SGHRS, YFSETQ. The DNA for the CDR3 is TGCGCCAGCAGCAAAGGACCGACCCCAGATACGCAGTATTTT. As protein: CASSKGPTPDTQYF. Complete variable domain (other parts from reference TRBV5-1 and TRBJ2-3): KAGVTQTPRYLIKTRGQQVTLSCSPISGHRSVSWYQQTPGQGLQFLFEYFSETQRNKGNFPGRFSGRQFSNSRSEMNVSTLELGDSALYLCASSKGPTPDTQYFGPGTRLTVL.

This clonotype was picked up a small number of times. The rearrangement links TRBV12-3 or TRBV12-4 to TRBJ2-2; D might be TRBD1 or TRBD2, each matching 5 bases. The V end was cut by 3 bases, the J end by 0 bases, with 11 bases between. CDR3 size: 16 residues. CDR3 nucleotides: TGTGCCAGCAGTTTCCAGGGACGGACGAACACCGGGGAGCTGTTTTTT. Protein sequence: CASSFQGRTNTGELFF.

This clonotype showed up just once. This sequence joins TRBV4-1 and TRBJ2-4; no clear D. The V end lost 5 bases, the J end lost 0 bases, and 11 bases lay between the germline ends. The CDR3 is 15 residues long. CDR1 MGHRA and CDR2 YSYEKL come from the germline V gene. The DNA of the CDR3 is TGCGCCAGCAGCTCCCGAATTATAGCCAAAAACATTCAGTACTTC. Its protein product is CASSSRIIAKNIQYF.

The chain employs TRBV20-1 and TRBJ2-7, with a tentative D call TRBD2 (6 bases). V lost 0 bases, J lost 3 bases, and 12 bases lay in between. The CDR3 is 14 amino acids. Germline V gene data show CDR1 as DFQATT and CDR2 as SNEGSKA (reference sequence). CDR3 protein: CSARDRVSGYEQYF. In DNA form, the CDR3 reads TGCAGTGCTAGAGATCGGGTTAGCGGCTACGAGCAGTACTTC.

This clonotype was counted between two and nine times. In DNA, the CDR3 is TGTGCCATCAGTGAGTCGAGGCGGGACAGGTACTTC. Its translation is CAISESRRDRYF. The chain uses TRBV10-3 and TRBJ2-7, with D tentatively TRBD1 (7 bases). Looked up from germline, CDR1 is ENHRY and CDR2 is SYGVKD. The CDR3 consists of 12 residues. Trimming pared 0 bases from V and 12 bases from J, leaving 12 bases between.

This clonotype was counted ten times or more. This chain connects TRBV7-8 to TRBJ1-2, with D uncertain. Germline CDR1 and CDR2: SGHVS and FQNEAQ. CDR3 length equals 15 residues. Trimming cost V 1 base and J 4 bases, with 13 bases left between them. As DNA, the CDR3 is TGTGCCAGCAGCTTAGTCCACTCACCTTTCTATGGCTACACCTTC. This gives the protein CASSLVHSPFYGYTF.